Listed below are T cell receptor beta chains from one sample, sequenced in a study of blood T cell repertoires in COVID-19. Sequencing was performed with immunoSEQ multiplex PCR; in TCRdb, only in-frame clones are kept and a portion is missing. Of around 60,000 clones listed, roughly 90% are singletons. The sample taken for sequencing was peripheral blood. These receptors were collected from a man aged 50 to 59 with active COVID-19. Each CDR3 is given with its conserved first and last residue. The D gene is left open where the match is weak. Size is omitted from some rows. Given values are once, few, many or a class for expanded clones.

d_gene	j_gene	abundance	v_gene	CDR3nt	CDR3aa
-	TRBJ1-5	few	TRBV7-9	TGTGCCAGCAGCCCGCCGGGGCAGGGGTATCAGCCCCAGCATTTT	CASSPPGQGYQPQHF
-	TRBJ1-2	once	TRBV5-6	TGTGCCAGCAGCTTGGGACGGGACTATGGCTACACCTTC	CASSLGRDYGYTF
-	TRBJ1-2	once	TRBV7-2	TGTGCCAGCAGCATTTCACAGGTTAACTATGGCTACACCTTC	CASSISQVNYGYTF
TRBD1	TRBJ1-2	-	TRBV12-3/TRBV12-4	TGTGCCAGCGGACAGGAAGGGGGTGGCTACACCTTC	CASGQEGGGYTF
-	TRBJ1-5	once	TRBV24-1	TGTGCCACCAAGAATGGGCGGGCAGGGGTCAATCAGCCCCAGCATTTT	CATKNGRAGVNQPQHF
-	TRBJ1-2	-	TRBV12-3/TRBV12-4	TGTGCCAGCAGCTTACAGGTTATGTCTGGCTACACCTTC	CASSLQVMSGYTF
-	TRBJ2-7	-	TRBV19	TGTGCCAGGCTAGCCCGTTCCTACGAGCAGTACTTC	CARLARSYEQYF
TRBD1	TRBJ2-2	-	TRBV7-2	TGTGCCAGCAGTCAACGGGGACAGGCGAACACCGGGGAGCTGTTTTTT	CASSQRGQANTGELFF
TRBD1	TRBJ1-2	once	TRBV28	TGTGCCAGCAGTTTTGGCGACAGGGTAGTCTATGGCTACACCTTC	CASSFGDRVVYGYTF
-	TRBJ1-2	once	TRBV6-1	TGTGCCAGCAGTGACGACAGAGTTAACTATGGCTACACCTTC	CASSDDRVNYGYTF
-	TRBJ1-1	-	TRBV15	TGTGCCACCAGCAGAGATCAAACACAAGCTTTCTTT	CATSRDQTQAFF
-	TRBJ2-4	-	TRBV30	TGTGCCTGGCAGGGTGGAGGGGCCGCCTCCATTCAGTACTTC	CAWQGGGAASIQYF
-	TRBJ2-7	-	TRBV9	TGTGCCAGCAGCGTAGCCCAACAGGCGGTCTACGAGCAGTACTTC	CASSVAQQAVYEQYF
TRBD2	TRBJ2-3	-	TRBV3-1/TRBV3-2	TGTGCCAGCAGCCAAGCGGCTAGCGGGGGGGCAGATACGCAGTATTTT	CASSQAASGGADTQYF
-	TRBJ1-1	-	TRBV27	TGTGCCAGCAGTTCATCCGGGACAAGGAACACTGAAGCTTTCTTT	CASSSSGTRNTEAFF
-	TRBJ2-5	-	TRBV5-1	TGCGCCAGCAGCTTAAGAAGCGGCATTCAAGAGACCCAGTACTTC	CASSLRSGIQETQYF
-	TRBJ1-1	-	TRBV21-1	TGTGCCAGCAGCAAAGCAGACCCGGCGGACACTGAAGCTTTCTTT	CASSKADPADTEAFF
-	TRBJ1-2	-	TRBV4-3	TGCGCCAGCAGCCAAGCCCTCCAAACAGGAAACTATGGCTACACCTTC	CASSQALQTGNYGYTF
TRBD1	TRBJ1-1	-	TRBV19	TGTGCCAGTATCCCGGGACAGGGAACTGAAGCTTTCTTT	CASIPGQGTEAFF
TRBD1	TRBJ1-2	-	TRBV7-8	TGTGCCAGCAGCTTCGGGGGACAGGTCGGGACCTTC	CASSFGGQVGTF
-	TRBJ2-7	once	TRBV14	TGTGCCAGCAGCCAAGTAGGAGGGGGCGCCTACGAGCAGTACTTC	CASSQVGGGAYEQYF
-	TRBJ1-6	-	TRBV3-1/TRBV3-2	TGTGCCAGCAGCCGATCAGATGGAGATAATTCACCCCTCCACTTT	CASSRSDGDNSPLHF
-	TRBJ2-7	-	TRBV18	TGTGCCAGCTCACCCCCCACGAGCTCCTACGAGCAGTACTTC	CASSPPTSSYEQYF
-	TRBJ2-5	-	TRBV10-3	TGTGCCACCCACTCACAGTACCAAGAGACCCAGTACTTC	CATHSQYQETQYF
-	TRBJ1-2	-	TRBV14	TGTGCCAGCAGCCAAGCCTATAGGGGTGGCTACACCTTC	CASSQAYRGGYTF
-	TRBJ2-7	-	TRBV6-5	TGTGCCAGCAGTTACCCGGCCTACGAGCAGTACTTC	CASSYPAYEQYF
TRBD2	TRBJ2-1	-	TRBV29-1	TGCAGCGCTTGTCTAGCGGCCTACAATGAGCAGTTCTTC	CSACLAAYNEQFF
TRBD1	TRBJ1-2	-	TRBV14	TGTGCCAGCAGCCCACTGGGGAACAGGGGGCATCATGGCTACACCTTC	CASSPLGNRGHHGYTF
TRBD1	TRBJ1-1	-	TRBV19	TGTGCCAGTAGTAGACAGGGGGACACTGAAGCTTTCTTT	CASSRQGDTEAFF
-	TRBJ1-3	-	TRBV5-4	TGTGCCAGCAGTCAGGCTCCCTCTGGAAACACCATATATTTT	CASSQAPSGNTIYF
-	TRBJ1-3	-	TRBV5-1	TGCGCCAGCAGCTTGGATATGCCCCGCGCTGGAAACACCATATATTTT	CASSLDMPRAGNTIYF
-	TRBJ1-5	-	TRBV5-5	TGTGCCAGCAGCTTGTCAGGGTTGGGTAATCAGCCCCAGCATTTT	CASSLSGLGNQPQHF
-	TRBJ1-6	few	TRBV30	TGTGCCTGGAGGGCACAGCCTAATTCACCCCTCCACTTT	CAWRAQPNSPLHF
TRBD2	TRBJ2-5	-	TRBV5-6	TGTGCCAGCAGCTTGAGGCGGGGGATTTCAGAGACCCAGTACTTC	CASSLRRGISETQYF
-	TRBJ2-4	-	TRBV5-1	TGCGCCAGCAGCTTGGGGACACCAGCCAAAAACATTCAGTACTTC	CASSLGTPAKNIQYF
-	TRBJ2-3	-	TRBV7-2	TGTGCCAGCAGCTTAGAATCCTACACAGATACGCAGTATTTT	CASSLESYTDTQYF
-	TRBJ2-7	-	TRBV21-1	TGTGCCAGCAAAACCTATATCCCAGGGGCACCCAACCCGTTAGGGTTGTGGTACGAGCAGTACTTC	CASKTYIPGAPNPLGLWYEQYF
-	TRBJ2-6	-	TRBV6-4	TGTGCCAGCAGTTTCGACCAGGCGGGGGCCAACGTCCTGACTTTC	CASSFDQAGANVLTF
-	TRBJ2-7	-	TRBV27	TGTGCCAGCAGTTTAAGAGCAGGAGGTTCCTACGAGCAGTACTTC	CASSLRAGGSYEQYF
TRBD1	TRBJ2-2	-	TRBV11-3	TGTGCCAGCAGCTATGGGACAGGATGGGACACCGGGGAGCTGTTTTTT	CASSYGTGWDTGELFF
-	TRBJ1-1	-	TRBV18	TGTGCCAGCTCGCCTAGAGGTAACACTGAAGCTTTCTTT	CASSPRGNTEAFF
-	TRBJ2-2	-	TRBV5-1	TGCGCCAGCAGCGGGGGGTATAACACCGGGGAGCTGTTTTTT	CASSGGYNTGELFF
-	TRBJ2-6	-	TRBV21-1	TGTGCCAGATCGCCTCCACGGGGCTCTGGGGCCAACGTCCTGACTTTC	CARSPPRGSGANVLTF
-	TRBJ1-4	-	TRBV30	TGTGCCTGGAGACAGGAGGAAAAACTGTTTTTT	CAWRQEEKLFF
-	TRBJ1-3	-	TRBV6-1	TGTGCCAGCAGTGAGACAGCCTCTGGAAACACCATATATTTT	CASSETASGNTIYF
TRBD1	TRBJ1-5	few	TRBV7-9	TGTGCCAGCAGCTTAGTGGTAAAACAGGGGGCTCGGGAGCCCCAGCATTTT	CASSLVVKQGAREPQHF
TRBD1	TRBJ1-1	-	TRBV28	TGTGCCAGCATCCCCCGACAGGGATGGAACACTGAAGCTTTCTTT	CASIPRQGWNTEAFF
TRBD1	TRBJ1-1	once	TRBV7-9	TGTGCCAGCAGCGCCACCCTGGGACAGGGGGAAAGAGCTTTCTTT	CASSATLGQGERAFF
TRBD1	TRBJ2-7	-	TRBV5-4	TGTGCCAGCACCCCTGGGGCCAGGGGGAAATACGAGCAGTACTTC	CASTPGARGKYEQYF
-	TRBJ2-5	-	TRBV5-6	TGTGCCAGCAGCTTGAATATGGGGCTCGAGACCCAGTACTTC	CASSLNMGLETQYF